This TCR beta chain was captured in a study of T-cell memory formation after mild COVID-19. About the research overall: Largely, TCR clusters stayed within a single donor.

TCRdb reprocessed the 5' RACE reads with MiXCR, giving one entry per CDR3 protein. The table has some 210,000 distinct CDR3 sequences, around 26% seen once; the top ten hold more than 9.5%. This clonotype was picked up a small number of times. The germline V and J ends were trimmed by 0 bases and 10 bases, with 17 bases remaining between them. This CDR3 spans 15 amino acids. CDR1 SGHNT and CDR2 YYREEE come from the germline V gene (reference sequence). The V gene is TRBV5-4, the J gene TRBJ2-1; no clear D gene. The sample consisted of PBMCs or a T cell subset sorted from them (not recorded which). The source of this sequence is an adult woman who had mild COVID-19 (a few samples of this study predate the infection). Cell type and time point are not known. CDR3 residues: CASSLDESPTREQFF. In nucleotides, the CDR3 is TGTGCCAGCAGCTTGGATGAGTCACCCACGAGGGAGCAGTTCTTC.